Listed below are T cell receptor beta chains from one sample, sequenced in a study of blood T cell repertoires in COVID-19. Clones were sequenced by immunoSEQ multiplex PCR, and TCRdb holds only the in-frame ones, with some missing. The data contain 190,000 or so clones, around 80% of them singletons. Specimen: peripheral blood. Receptors were obtained from a man aged 50 or older with active or convalescent COVID-19. Each CDR3 is given with its conserved first and last residue. The D gene is left open where the match is weak. Part of the rows lack a size; the others show once, few, many or a class for expanded clones.

clone size,J gene,D gene,V gene,CDR3 DNA,CDR3 protein
.,TRBJ1-1,TRBD1,TRBV29-1,TGCAGCGCTCAGACAGGGGGAACTGAAGCTTTCTTT,CSAQTGGTEAFF
.,TRBJ2-3,TRBD1,TRBV10-3,TGTGCCATCAGTGGCGAACGGACAGGTTACACAGATACGCAGTATTTT,CAISGERTGYTDTQYF
.,TRBJ2-2,.,TRBV18,TGTGCCAGCTCCCTAAACGTGGCGGGCACCGGGGAGCTGTTTTTT,CASSLNVAGTGELFF
once,TRBJ1-4,.,TRBV30,TGTGCCTGGAGTCTAACAAGGAGCGACAGAACAACTAATGAAAAACTGTTTTTT,CAWSLTRSDRTTNEKLFF
.,TRBJ1-2,.,TRBV10-3,TGTGCCATCAGTGAGGACAGGCAAGGGTATGGCTACACCTTC,CAISEDRQGYGYTF
.,TRBJ2-5,TRBD2,TRBV19,TGTGCCAGTAGTATCGGGGCGGGAGGGCCGAGGGAAGAGACCCAGTACTTC,CASSIGAGGPREETQYF
few,TRBJ2-2,.,TRBV29-1,TGCAGCGTTGAGCGAGCTACCCATACCGGGGAGCTGTTTTTT,CSVERATHTGELFF
.,TRBJ1-1,.,TRBV30,TGTGCCTGGAGTCCACCGTACGGTGAAGCTTTCTTT,CAWSPPYGEAFF
.,TRBJ1-3,.,TRBV9,TGTGCCAGCAGCGTAGTCGAGGGAGGAAACACCATATATTTT,CASSVVEGGNTIYF
.,TRBJ1-1,TRBD1,TRBV3-1/TRBV3-2,TGTGCCAGCAGCTCTCCAGGGGGCACTGAAGCTTTCTTT,CASSSPGGTEAFF
.,TRBJ1-1,TRBD1,TRBV28,TGTGCCAGCAGTTTAAACCTACAGGGGGCGGGGTGGGCTTTCTTT,CASSLNLQGAGWAFF
.,TRBJ2-7,.,TRBV20-1,TGCAGTGCTAGCCTACCAGGAGGGCAGTACTTC,CSASLPGGQYF
.,TRBJ1-3,TRBD1,TRBV3-1/TRBV3-2,TGTGCCAGCAGCCAAGATCGGGGACAGGGGCCTGGAAACACCATATATTTT,CASSQDRGQGPGNTIYF
.,TRBJ2-3,.,TRBV12-3/TRBV12-4,TGTGCCAGCAGTTTTTATCCTATCAATACGCAGTATTTT,CASSFYPINTQYF
.,TRBJ1-4,.,TRBV27,TGTGCCAGCAGTTTATTTGGGGAGCCTAATGAAAAACTGTTTTTT,CASSLFGEPNEKLFF
once,TRBJ2-1,.,TRBV10-3,TGTGCCATCAGTGAGTCGAGCTTTCGGGGGGCGCAATACAATGAGCAGTTCTTC,CAISESSFRGAQYNEQFF
.,TRBJ1-2,.,TRBV19,TGTGCCAGTACCGAGGTCGGGGAAGGCTATGGCTACACCTTC,CASTEVGEGYGYTF
.,TRBJ1-2,.,TRBV5-6,TGTGCCAGCAGCTTCGTGGGCCAAAGCTATGGCTACACCTTC,CASSFVGQSYGYTF
few,TRBJ2-3,TRBD1,TRBV5-4,TGTGCCAGCGGCGCGGCGGACAGGGACACAGATACGCAGTATTTT,CASGAADRDTDTQYF
.,TRBJ2-5,TRBD2,TRBV10-2,TGCGCCAGCAGTGAATCGGGGCGGGGGGGCGGAGAGACCCAGTACTTC,CASSESGRGGGETQYF
.,TRBJ2-1,.,TRBV2,TGTGCCAGCAGCGTCCGGACAGCGAGTCGTCATGAGCAGTTCTTC,CASSVRTASRHEQFF
.,TRBJ1-1,.,TRBV5-1,TGCGCCAGCAGCTTGGTTGTGAATAGGAACACTGAAGCTTTCTTT,CASSLVVNRNTEAFF
.,TRBJ1-2,TRBD1,TRBV19,TGTGCCAGTACCCGGGGGGGTGACAGGGATGGAGGCTACACCTTC,CASTRGGDRDGGYTF
.,TRBJ1-3,.,TRBV3-1/TRBV3-2,TGTGCCAGCAGCCCAAATAGAGCCTCTGGAAACACCATATATTTT,CASSPNRASGNTIYF
.,TRBJ1-2,TRBD1,TRBV11-3,TGTGCCAGCAGCTTAGGCTACCGGACAGGGGCCTCTAACTATGGCTACACCTTC,CASSLGYRTGASNYGYTF
.,TRBJ2-7,.,TRBV6-6,TGTGCCAGCACCCAGAGGAACTACGAGCAGTACTTC,CASTQRNYEQYF
.,TRBJ2-6,.,TRBV7-2,TGTGCCAGCAGCTTAGTAGCTGGGGCCAACGTCCTGACTTTC,CASSLVAGANVLTF
.,TRBJ2-7,TRBD1,TRBV4-3,TGCGCCAGCAGACAGGGGCAGGAAGTGGGAGAGCAGTACTTC,CASRQGQEVGEQYF
.,TRBJ2-1,TRBD1,TRBV29-1,TGCAGCGTTAGGACAGGGGGCATCGGGAATGAGCAGTTCTTC,CSVRTGGIGNEQFF
.,TRBJ2-7,.,TRBV13,TGTGCCAGCAGCTCCGTGTCCTCCTACGAGCAGTACTTC,CASSSVSSYEQYF
.,TRBJ1-4,TRBD1,TRBV6-5,TGTGCCAGCAGGCGACAGGGTAAAAAACTGTTTTTT,CASRRQGKKLFF
.,TRBJ1-2,TRBD1,TRBV19,TGTGCCAGTAGCCGACAGGGGAGGTCGGATGGCTACACCTTC,CASSRQGRSDGYTF
.,TRBJ1-5,.,TRBV15,TGTGCCACCAGCAGAGACTCGGGGAGATTTAATAGCAATCAGCCCCAGCATTTT,CATSRDSGRFNSNQPQHF
.,TRBJ1-2,.,TRBV6-1,TGTGCCAGCAGTGAGAGCCGACAGTATGGCTACACCTTC,CASSESRQYGYTF
.,TRBJ1-2,.,TRBV18,TGTGCCAGCTCACCGCTTAGAGGAAGAGGCAACTATGGCTACACCTTC,CASSPLRGRGNYGYTF
.,TRBJ1-1,TRBD1,TRBV5-1,TGCGCCAGCAGGGGAGTCGACAGGGGGAACACTGAAGCTTTCTTT,CASRGVDRGNTEAFF
.,TRBJ1-1,.,TRBV7-9,TGTGCCAGCAGCAAAACTCCGGGACAAATGGGGACTGAAGCTTTCTTT,CASSKTPGQMGTEAFF
.,TRBJ1-1,.,TRBV7-6,TGTGCCAGCAGCTTAGCCCAAAACACTGAAGCTTTCTTT,CASSLAQNTEAFF
.,TRBJ2-1,TRBD2,TRBV4-1,TGCGCCAGCAGCCTACAGCGGGGCGGCTCCTACAATGAGCAGTTCTTC,CASSLQRGGSYNEQFF